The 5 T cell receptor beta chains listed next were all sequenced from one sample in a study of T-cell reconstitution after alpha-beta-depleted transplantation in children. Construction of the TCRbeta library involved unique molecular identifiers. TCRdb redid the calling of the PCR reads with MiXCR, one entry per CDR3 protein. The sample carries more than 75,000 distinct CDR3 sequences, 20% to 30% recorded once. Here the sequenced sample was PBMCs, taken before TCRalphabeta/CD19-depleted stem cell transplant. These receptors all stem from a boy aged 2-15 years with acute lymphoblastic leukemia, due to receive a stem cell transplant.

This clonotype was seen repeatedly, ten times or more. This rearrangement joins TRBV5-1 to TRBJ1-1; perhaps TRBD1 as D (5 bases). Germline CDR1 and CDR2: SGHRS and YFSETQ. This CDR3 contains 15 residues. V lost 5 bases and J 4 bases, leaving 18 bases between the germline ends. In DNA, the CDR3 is TGCGCCAGCAGTTTAGCCGGGACGAGGGGCACTGAAGCTTTCTTT. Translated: CASSLAGTRGTEAFF.

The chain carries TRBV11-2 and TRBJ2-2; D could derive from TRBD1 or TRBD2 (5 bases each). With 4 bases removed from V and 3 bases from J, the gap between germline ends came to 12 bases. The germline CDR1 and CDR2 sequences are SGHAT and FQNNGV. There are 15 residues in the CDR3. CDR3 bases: TGTGCCAGCAGCTCTGGGACGGGATACACCGGGGAGCTGTTTTTT. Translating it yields CASSSGTGYTGELFF.

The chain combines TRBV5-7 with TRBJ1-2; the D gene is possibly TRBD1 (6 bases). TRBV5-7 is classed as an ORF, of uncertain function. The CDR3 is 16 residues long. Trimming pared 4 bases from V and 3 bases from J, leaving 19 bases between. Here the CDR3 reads CASSHKPGQRDYGYTF. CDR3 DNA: TGTGCCAGCAGCCACAAACCGGGACAAAGGGACTATGGCTACACCTTC.

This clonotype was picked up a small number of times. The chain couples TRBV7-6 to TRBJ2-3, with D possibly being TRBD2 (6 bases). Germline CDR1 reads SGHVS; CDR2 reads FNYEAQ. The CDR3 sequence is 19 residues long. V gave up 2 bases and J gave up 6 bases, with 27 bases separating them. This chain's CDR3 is CASSLISLRAEGPGDTQYF. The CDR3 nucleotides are TGTGCCAGCAGCTTAATATCATTACGGGCGGAGGGGCCCGGGGATACGCAGTATTTT. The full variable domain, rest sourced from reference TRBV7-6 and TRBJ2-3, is GAGVSQSPRYKVTKRGQDVALRCDPISGHVSLYWYRQALGQGPEFLTYFNYEAQQDKSGLPNDRFSAERPEGSISTLTIQRTEQRDSAMYRCASSLISLRAEGPGDTQYFGPGTRLTVL.

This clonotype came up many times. The DNA for the CDR3 is TGTGCCAGCAGCCCCAGGACAGCCAACTCCTACGAGCAGTACTTC. Translation: CASSPRTANSYEQYF. The chain combines TRBV7-2 with TRBJ2-7, with D perhaps matching TRBD1 (6 bases). The CDR3 is 15 amino acids. The germline V gene encodes CDR1 SGHTA and CDR2 FQGNSA. Deletions cut 5 bases from V and 0 bases from J, with 14 bases between.